This entry concerns a single T cell receptor (beta chain). In the authors' workflow: Amplification with reference gene primers provided the estimates of nucleated cell counts. Clones were sequenced by immunoSEQ multiplex PCR, and TCRdb holds only the in-frame ones, with some missing. Clonal size and the V and J genes are those of that table, whereas D and trimming came from the DNA. The table lists 70,000 to 95,000 clones, approximately 92% of them singletons. V was clipped by 0 bases and J by 4 bases, with 10 bases between them. This CDR3 spans 15 amino acids. Germline values: CDR1 SGHTA, CDR2 FQGNSA. This sample is drawn from a study of blood T cell repertoires in COVID-19. About the study: Samples taken during acute and convalescent COVID-19 were collected in the United States, Italy and Spain. In each case, the material was cDNA or gDNA derived from T cells, B-cell-depleted T cells, or PBMCs.

This clonotype was sampled from a woman aged 55-70 years with active COVID-19. This sequence joins TRBV7-2 and TRBJ1-5; D not certain. The source material was peripheral blood. CDR3 DNA: TGTGCCAGCAGCTTAGCCGTGGGAGGGAATCAGCCCCAGCATTTT. The encoded protein is CASSLAVGGNQPQHF.